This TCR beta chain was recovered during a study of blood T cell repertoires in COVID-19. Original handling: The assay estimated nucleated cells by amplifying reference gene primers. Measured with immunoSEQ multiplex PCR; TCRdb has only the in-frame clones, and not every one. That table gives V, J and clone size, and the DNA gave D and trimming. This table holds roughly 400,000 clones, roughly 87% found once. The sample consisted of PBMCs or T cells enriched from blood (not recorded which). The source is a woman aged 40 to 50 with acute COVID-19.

The CDR3 loop is CASSQTSGGASGELFF. For the CDR3, the DNA is TGCGCCAGCAGCCAAACTAGCGGGGGGGCCTCCGGGGAGCTGTTTTTT. The chain uses TRBV5-1 and TRBJ2-2; 13 bases map to TRBD2. The ends lost 4 bases at V and 6 bases at J; junction bases unmatched: 6. Germline CDR1 SGHRS, CDR2 YFSETQ. The CDR3 is 16 residues long.